The rows below give T cell receptor beta chains drawn from one sample of a study of Tregs in tolerant kidney transplant recipients. TCRdb keeps only in-frame clones here, not all; method: immunoSEQ multiplex PCR. The sample has roughly 52,000 clones, around 90% seen once. Sequencing was performed on CD8+ T cells from blood (PBMCs), taken 24 months after the transplant. These receptors came from a human patient who received a combined kidney and bone marrow transplant. Some T cells may trace back to the graft donor. The CDR3 runs from the conserved cysteine through the conserved F or W. The D gene is left open where the match is weak.

CDR3 length,V gene,D gene,J gene,CDR3 protein,CDR3 DNA
14,TRBV12-5,TRBD2,TRBJ2-5,CASGLPAGQETQYF,TGTGCTAGTGGTTTGCCAGCGGGGCAAGAGACCCAGTACTTC
16,TRBV29-1,NA,TRBJ1-3,CSVEGQEIISGNTIYF,TGCAGCGTTGAAGGGCAGGAAATCATCTCTGGAAACACCATATATTTT
14,TRBV27,NA,TRBJ2-1,CASSFQGSYNEQFF,TGTGCCAGCAGTTTCCAGGGATCCTACAATGAGCAGTTCTTC
15,TRBV7-9,NA,TRBJ2-7,CASSQSGARYYEQYF,TGTGCCAGCAGCCAGAGTGGGGCGAGGTACTACGAGCAGTACTTC
14,TRBV27,TRBD2,TRBJ2-1,CASSVAGHYNEQFF,TGTGCCAGCAGTGTAGCGGGACACTACAATGAGCAGTTCTTC
14,TRBV30,NA,TRBJ1-4,CASTRYVDSEKLFF,TGTGCCTCAACCCGATACGTGGACAGCGAAAAACTGTTTTTT
13,TRBV15,TRBD1,TRBJ2-3,CATGDRGTDTQYF,TGTGCCACTGGGGACAGGGGCACAGATACGCAGTATTTT
16,TRBV7-9,TRBD2,TRBJ2-1,CASSFQSGRSYNEQFF,TGTGCCAGCAGCTTTCAATCCGGGAGGTCCTACAATGAGCAGTTCTTC
17,TRBV4-1,TRBD2,TRBJ2-7,CASSQAQAGVSSGEQYF,TGCGCCAGCAGCCAAGCTCAAGCGGGAGTAAGTTCCGGCGAGCAGTACTTC
15,TRBV7-9,NA,TRBJ2-7,CASSLETSEVYEQYF,TGTGCCAGCAGCTTAGAGACGTCGGAGGTCTACGAGCAGTACTTC
15,TRBV12-5,TRBD1,TRBJ1-2,CASGSGDRGRDGYTF,TGTGCTAGTGGTTCCGGGGACAGGGGGCGGGATGGCTACACCTTC
17,TRBV18,TRBD1,TRBJ2-7,CASSPDFGQASSYEQYF,TGTGCCAGCTCACCAGATTTCGGACAGGCAAGCTCCTACGAGCAGTACTTC